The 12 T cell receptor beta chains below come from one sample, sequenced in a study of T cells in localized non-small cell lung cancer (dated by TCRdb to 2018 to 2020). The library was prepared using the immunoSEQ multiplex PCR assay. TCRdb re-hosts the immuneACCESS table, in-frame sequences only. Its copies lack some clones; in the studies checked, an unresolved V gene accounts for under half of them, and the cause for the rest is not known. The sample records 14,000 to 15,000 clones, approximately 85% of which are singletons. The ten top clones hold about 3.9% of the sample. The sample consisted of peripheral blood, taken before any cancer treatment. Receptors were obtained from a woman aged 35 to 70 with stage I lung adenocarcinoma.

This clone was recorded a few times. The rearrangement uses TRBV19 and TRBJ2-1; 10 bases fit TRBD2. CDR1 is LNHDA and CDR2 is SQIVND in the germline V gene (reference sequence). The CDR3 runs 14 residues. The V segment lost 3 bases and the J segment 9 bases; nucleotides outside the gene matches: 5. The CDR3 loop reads CASSMSGGASEQFF. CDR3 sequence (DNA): TGTGCCAGTAGTATGAGCGGGGGGGCCAGTGAGCAGTTCTTC.

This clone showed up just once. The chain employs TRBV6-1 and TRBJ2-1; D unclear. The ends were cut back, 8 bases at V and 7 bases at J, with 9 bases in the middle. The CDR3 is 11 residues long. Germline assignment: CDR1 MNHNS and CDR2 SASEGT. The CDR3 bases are TGTGCCAGCCCTGATGTGAATGAGCAGTTCTTC. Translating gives CASPDVNEQFF.

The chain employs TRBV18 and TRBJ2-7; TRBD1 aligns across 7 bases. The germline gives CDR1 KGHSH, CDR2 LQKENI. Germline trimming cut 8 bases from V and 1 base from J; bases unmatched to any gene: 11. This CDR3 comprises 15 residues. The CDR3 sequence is CASKRFGTASYEQYF. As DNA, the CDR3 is TGTGCCAGCAAACGGTTTGGGACAGCTTCCTACGAGCAGTACTTC.

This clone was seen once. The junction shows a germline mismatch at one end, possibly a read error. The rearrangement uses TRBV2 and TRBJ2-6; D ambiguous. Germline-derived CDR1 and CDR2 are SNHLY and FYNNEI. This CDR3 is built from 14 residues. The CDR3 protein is CASREVSGANVLTF. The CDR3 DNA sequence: TGTGCCAGCAGAGAAGTTTCTGGGGCCAACGTCCTGACTTTC.

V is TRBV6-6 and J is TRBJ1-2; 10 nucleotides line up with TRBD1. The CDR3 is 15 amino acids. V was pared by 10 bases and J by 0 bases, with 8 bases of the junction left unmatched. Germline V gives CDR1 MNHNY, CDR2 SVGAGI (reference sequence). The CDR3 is CATYPTGGANYGYTF. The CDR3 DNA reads TGTGCCACCTACCCGACAGGGGGCGCTAACTATGGCTACACCTTC.

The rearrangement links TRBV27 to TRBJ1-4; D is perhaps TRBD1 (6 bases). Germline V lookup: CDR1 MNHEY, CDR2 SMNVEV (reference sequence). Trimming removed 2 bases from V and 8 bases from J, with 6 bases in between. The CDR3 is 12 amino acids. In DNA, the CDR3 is TGTGCCAGCAGTTTAAGGGGGGAAAAACTGTTTTTT. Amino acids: CASSLRGEKLFF.

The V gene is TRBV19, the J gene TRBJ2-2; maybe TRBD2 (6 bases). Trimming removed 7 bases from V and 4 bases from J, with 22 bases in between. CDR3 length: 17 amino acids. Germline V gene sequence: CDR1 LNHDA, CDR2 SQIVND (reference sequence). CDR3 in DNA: TGTGCCAGTACCCCCCGGGGGTGGGCTCCTTCCACCGGGGAGCTGTTTTTT. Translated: CASTPRGWAPSTGELFF.

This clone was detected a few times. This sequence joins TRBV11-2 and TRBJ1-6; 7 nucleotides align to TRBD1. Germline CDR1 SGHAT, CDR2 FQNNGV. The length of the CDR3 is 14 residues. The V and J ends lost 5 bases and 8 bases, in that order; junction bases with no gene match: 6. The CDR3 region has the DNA TGTGCCAGCAGCGCGGACAGGTGGGATTCACCCCTCCACTTT. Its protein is CASSADRWDSPLHF.

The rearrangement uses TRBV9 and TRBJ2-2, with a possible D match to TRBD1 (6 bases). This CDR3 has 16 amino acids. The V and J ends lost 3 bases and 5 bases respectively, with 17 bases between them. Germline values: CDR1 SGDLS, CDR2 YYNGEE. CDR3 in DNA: TGTGCCAGCAGCGCCGGCCCTTCAGGGGATACCGGGGAGCTGTTTTTT. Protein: CASSAGPSGDTGELFF.

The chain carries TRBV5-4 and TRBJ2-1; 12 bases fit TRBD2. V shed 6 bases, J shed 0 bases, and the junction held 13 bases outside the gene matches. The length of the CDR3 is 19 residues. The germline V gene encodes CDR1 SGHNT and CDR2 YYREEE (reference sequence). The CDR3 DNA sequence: TGTGCCAGCAACCAGGGGGGACTAGCGGGTTTTAGCTCCTACAATGAGCAGTTCTTC. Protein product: CASNQGGLAGFSSYNEQFF.

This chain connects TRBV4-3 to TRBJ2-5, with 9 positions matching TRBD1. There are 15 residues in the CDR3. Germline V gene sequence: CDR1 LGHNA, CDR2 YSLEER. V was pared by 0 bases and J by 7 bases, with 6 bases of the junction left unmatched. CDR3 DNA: TGCGCCAGCAGCCAAGACGACAGGGGGGGTGGGACCCAGTACTTC. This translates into CASSQDDRGGGTQYF.

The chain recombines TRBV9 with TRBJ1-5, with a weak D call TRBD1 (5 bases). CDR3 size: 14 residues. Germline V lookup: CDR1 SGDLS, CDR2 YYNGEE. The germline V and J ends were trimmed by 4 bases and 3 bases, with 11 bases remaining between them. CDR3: CASSLGADNQPQHF. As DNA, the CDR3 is TGTGCCAGCAGCCTAGGGGCAGACAATCAGCCCCAGCATTTT.